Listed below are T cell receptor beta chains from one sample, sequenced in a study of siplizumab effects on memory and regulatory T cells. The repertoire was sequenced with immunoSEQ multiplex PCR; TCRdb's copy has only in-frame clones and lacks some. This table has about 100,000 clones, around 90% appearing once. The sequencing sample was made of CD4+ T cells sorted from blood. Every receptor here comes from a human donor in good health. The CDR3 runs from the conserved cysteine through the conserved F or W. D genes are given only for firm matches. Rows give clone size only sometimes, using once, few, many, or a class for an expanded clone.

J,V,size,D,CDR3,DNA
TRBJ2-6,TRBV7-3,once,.,CASSLGPGAGANVLTF,TGTGCCAGCAGCTTGGGGCCAGGGGCTGGGGCCAACGTCCTGACTTTC
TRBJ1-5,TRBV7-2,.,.,CASSLEVGQPQHF,TGTGCCAGCAGCTTAGAAGTTGGTCAGCCCCAGCATTTT
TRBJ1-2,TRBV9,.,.,CASSVAYLGGDADGYTF,TGTGCCAGCAGCGTAGCCTATCTGGGAGGGGATGCCGATGGCTACACCTTC
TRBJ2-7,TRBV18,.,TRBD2,CASSPTSGVSEQYF,TGTGCCAGCTCACCAACTAGCGGGGTAAGCGAGCAGTACTTC
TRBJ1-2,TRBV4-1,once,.,CASSQGTGDGLADYGYTF,TGCGCCAGCAGCCAAGGCACGGGTGACGGGTTGGCTGACTATGGCTACACCTTC
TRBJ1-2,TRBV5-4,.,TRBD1,CASSVTGALYGYTF,TGTGCCAGCAGCGTCACAGGGGCCCTCTATGGCTACACCTTC
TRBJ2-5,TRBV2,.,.,CASSDTGEGTQYF,TGTGCCAGCAGTGACACCGGGGAAGGGACCCAGTACTTC
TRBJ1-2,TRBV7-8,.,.,CASSSARYGYTF,TGTGCCAGCAGCTCAGCTCGCTATGGCTACACCTTC
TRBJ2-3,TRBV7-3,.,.,CASSLLIPLATDTQYF,TGTGCCAGCAGCTTACTGATCCCCTTAGCGACAGATACGCAGTATTTT
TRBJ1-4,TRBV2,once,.,CASKGNRANEKLFF,TGTGCCAGCAAGGGCAACAGGGCCAACGAAAAACTGTTTTTT
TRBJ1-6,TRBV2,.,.,CASSAQGSLVGSPLHF,TGTGCCAGCAGTGCACAGGGCTCCCTTGTGGGGTCACCCCTCCACTTT
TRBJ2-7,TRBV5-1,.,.,CASSLEGGPVDEQYF,TGCGCCAGCAGCTTGGAAGGGGGTCCAGTGGACGAGCAGTACTTC
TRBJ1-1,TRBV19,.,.,CASKFGSRAFF,TGTGCCAGTAAGTTCGGGTCTCGAGCTTTCTTT